This entry is about one T cell receptor beta chain. Germline CDR1 is MGHRA and CDR2 is YSYEKL. V lost 1 base to trimming and J lost 2 bases; unmatched junction nucleotides: 3. The CDR3 has 17 amino acids. In the authors' workflow: Scientists estimated how many nucleated cells there were by amplifying reference gene primers. Data came from immunoSEQ multiplex PCR; TCRdb stores just in-frame clones and leaves some out. The V and J calls and clone size come from that table; D and trimming were worked out from the DNA. This table holds more than 100,000 clones, 70% to 90% found once. The record originates from a study of blood T cell repertoires in COVID-19. Study at large: The samples span acute and convalescent COVID-19 from the United States, Italy and Spain. The cDNA or gDNA used as material had been derived from T cells, B-cell-depleted T cells, or PBMCs.

The chain carries TRBV4-1 and TRBJ2-6, with 9 bases that match TRBD2. The sample taken for sequencing was peripheral blood. The TCR sequence derives from a man between 50 and 59 years old in a cohort sampled during active COVID-19. DNA for the CDR3: TGCGCCAGCAGCCAAGGACTAGCGGTCACTGGGGCCAACGTCCTGACTTTC. Translating gives CASSQGLAVTGANVLTF.